This T cell receptor beta chain was retrieved from a study of cytomegalovirus exposure and HLA in healthy donors (dated by TCRdb to about 2017). Describing the broader study: In an earlier analysis of several hundred of the donors, 250 to 350 Gb of sequence data and 100 million or so unique TCR beta sequences from 150 million to 200 million T cells were reported. HLA typing covered class I and class II loci at four-digit resolution. On average, 235,054 unique TCR beta nucleotide sequences were sequenced per donor among 350 to 400 genotyped donors of the cohort, with about 19% of those sequences being non-productive. Donor age, sex, ethnicity and CMV serostatus were compiled together with the repertoire data. All discovery cohort repertoires had been generated using a single sequencing platform. In a later genetic analysis, genome-wide SNP genotypes for about 55% of the roughly 700 donors were used, and that subset was treated as a discovery cohort. Typing coverage differed by locus: A, B, C, DRB1 and DQB1 were typed in roughly 620-640 donors, DQA1 in approximately 520, DPA1 in roughly 590, and DPB1 in just under 490. The study profiled the T cell repertoires of some 610 subjects by immunosequencing and related them to cytomegalovirus serostatus. In the later analysis, no new phenotypic data were used to find candidate immune exposures; instead, reliance was placed on TCR beta sequences and their occurrence across donors. Roughly 300 gigabases of sequencing data and approximately 91 million unique TCR sequences made up an early release that covered approximately 700 HLA-typed donors. Several DR-DQ haplotypes were treated as single units for association and clustering because of strong linkage in the cohort. A separate validation cohort of about 110 different subjects was used in addition to the roughly 720-subject first cohort. The study combined high-throughput TCR immunosequencing, statistical association of individual TCRs with disease status, and machine learning to predict cytomegalovirus infection status. To decide whether each TCR beta V gene segment behaved as functional or pseudogenic, an earlier analysis of fewer than 750 of the donors relied on high-throughput TCR beta sequencing. Among the roughly 410 genotyped donors, around 81% belonged to the genetic ancestry cluster associated with self-reported Caucasian donors. To study patterns of TCR occurrence, a later analysis re-analyzed previously published TCR beta repertoires from 600 to 750 donors and added high-resolution HLA genotyping. The study aimed to test whether cataloging public T cell receptors could reveal signatures of past pathogen exposure. Paper-wide results and their limitations: At a false discovery rate of 0.05, a later analysis linked around 17,000 TCR beta sequences to specific HLA alleles. A later analysis reported that several top co-occurrence clusters appeared linked to parvovirus B19, influenza, CMV and Epstein-Barr virus. A later genetic analysis associated a missense DCLRE1C variant with V-gene and J-gene trimming of TCR beta chains, and an independent cohort replicated the association. The presence/absence analyses assumed that sequencing depth was roughly uniform across donors, and that assumption may not be true. Because some donors lacked HLA typing at each locus, the association tests relied only on the typed subset. Correlated functional status among segregating V segments might be attributable to linkage disequilibrium, but an unknown experimental factor could not be ruled out. In a later analysis, most CMV-associated TCR beta chains were found to appear HLA-restricted, with HLA associations seemingly driven largely by CMV exposure. The cohort was sequenced for TCR beta chains only, and without alpha or paired-chain data the features that could be detected were limited. A later analysis found that TCR association rates varied across HLA loci, with DRB1 alleles showing the most associated TCRs and HLA-C alleles the fewest. In vitro tests confirmed that a few of the cytomegalovirus-associated TCR beta chains recognize cytomegalovirus antigens. In an earlier analysis of about 540 of the donors, most TCR beta V segments were observed in productive rearrangements about 87% or about 30% of the time, broadly matching IMGT annotations. The classifier was reported to diagnose cytomegalovirus status with high specificity and sensitivity in both the original and validation cohorts. According to the authors, the approach could potentially be generalized to other disease states and immunological phenotypes. Compared with equally common non-associated chains, HLA-associated TCR beta chains in a later analysis were more clonally expanded and had lower generation probabilities. The sequencing pipeline was judged likely to have produced a cluster of highly shared sequence variants as a technical artifact. A further reported finding was that TCR beta sequences accurately predicted the HLA-A and HLA-B alleles for most subjects in the first cohort. In the study, some 180 TCR beta chains were listed as associated with cytomegalovirus. While some public TCRs were present in many individuals, most TCR sequences turned up only very rarely across donors. Because counts were too low, some 17 rarely observed V segments, including chromosome 9 orphons, were left out of the earlier analysis of approximately 580 of the donors. For the cohort, immune exposure information was limited to CMV serostatus. Assigning TCR associations to individual alleles was difficult when HLA alleles, especially DR and DQ, strongly co-occurred. Some IMGT-functional V segments, including TRBV6-2 and TRBV6-3, could not be told apart with the 87-base-pair reads, so those segments were excluded. In a later genetic analysis, fewer N-insertions in productive TCRs were reported among donors in an Asian-associated ancestry cluster than the roughly 640-donor mean.

A remark on this clone: What antigen it recognizes has not been identified. Within one base of it there is no much larger clone, and no base qualities were kept.

CDR1 SGHVS and CDR2 FNYEAQ were looked up in the germline V gene. Trimming removed 5 bases from V and 1 base from J, leaving 15 bases between the germline ends. The CDR3 covers 16 residues, taking in both the cysteine and the phenylalanine. The kept DNA is CDR3 alone, 48 bases in frame from the first base. Libraries came from the immunoSEQ multiplex PCR assay. A mixture of 60 forward primers for TCR Vbeta segments and 13 reverse primers for TCR Jbeta segments was used in the multiplex PCR. A multiplex PCR assay on genomic DNA amplified the CDR3 region of rearranged TCR beta genes. The Illumina HiSeq System was used to sequence the amplified TCR beta libraries as 87-base-pair reads. The published analysis was carried out like this. A later analysis counted about 80 million unique TCR beta chains across the 550 to 700 repertoires, and about 10 million of these chains were shared by at least two donors. A nearest-neighbor algorithm error-corrected the raw reads and collapsed the reads into unique sequences, merging closely related sequences to remove PCR and sequencing errors. To assign V, D and J gene segments, CDR3 sequences were aligned to IMGT reference sequences. For a sequence to be retained, a match of at least six nucleotides to both a V gene segment and a J gene segment was required. A rearrangement was called productive if the CDR3 had no stop codons and remained in frame with V and J, and every other rearrangement was called non-productive. CDR3 was defined by IMGT convention, running from the second conserved V-encoded cysteine to the conserved J-encoded phenylalanine. The earlier analysis of fewer than 750 of the donors excluded sequences that lacked an unambiguous match to a single V gene segment. An earlier analysis of about 590 of the donors classified V segments as functional when productive rearrangements were above 56.7% and as segregating when the standard deviation between donors was above 5%. A statistical classification framework was developed to diagnose cytomegalovirus status using the catalog of TCR beta chain sequences. In a later analysis, V and J genes were assigned by comparing TCR nucleotide sequences against IMGT/GENE-DB human TR gene sequences. The TCRdist pipeline was used in a later analysis to assign CDR3 sequences and most-parsimonious VDJ recombination scenarios. In a later analysis, each TCR beta chain was defined by its CDR3 amino acid sequence together with its V-gene family, and reads without a unique V-gene family were excluded. To address suspected cross-contamination and a sequencing artifact, a later analysis removed approximately 600 highly shared, low-generation-probability nucleotide sequences. In a later analysis, a clonal expansion index was calculated for each public chain from normalized within-repertoire ranks of inferred template counts. In a later analysis, generation probabilities were computed using a VDJ recombination model fitted to out-of-frame rearrangements, and the results were checked against IGoR. Hypergeometric tests were used in a later analysis to score TCR-TCR, TCR-HLA and TCR-CMV co-occurrence, with a repertoire-size bias correction applied to the TCR pairs. To estimate false discovery rates, a later analysis permuted the HLA or CMV assignments 20 times. In a later analysis, co-occurring TCRs were grouped with DBSCAN, and TCRdist sequence similarity was added when clustering was performed within HLA-allele-positive subsets. For co-occurrence clustering, repertoires with fewer than 30,000 or more than 120,000 public chains were excluded, along with a handful of repertoires with anomalous nucleotide sharing. What TCRdb holds here is the immuneACCESS table cut down to in-frame rearrangements. Part of the clones is not present; checked against another copy, under half of the missing clones reflect an unresolved V gene, and the others are unexplained. That table furnishes V, J and clone size, whereas the DNA furnished D and trimming. This sample lists 150,000 to 200,000 clones; around 83% were detected once. The ten largest clones capture about 4% of the sample.

The cohort consisted of 670 or so healthy bone marrow donors. At the time of sampling, every cohort member was nominally healthy, though immune exposures that went unrecorded were likely present. The donor was CMV seropositive and belonged to the group of 250 to 350 seropositive cohort members. Each donor provided a peripheral blood sample, and peripheral blood mononuclear cells were used for TCR beta sequencing. Genomic DNA extraction from the blood cell samples was performed with the Qiagen DNeasy Blood Extraction Kit. This receptor was identified in a man aged 50 to 59 in good health and CMV-seropositive. Sample: PBMCs. In this chain, TRBV7-6 is recombined with TRBJ1-3; a weak D assignment points to TRBD1 (5 bases agree). DNA sequence: TGTGCCAGCAGCCCGGGGGGGGGTAGGTCTGGAAACACCATATATTTT. It encodes CASSPGGGRSGNTIYF.